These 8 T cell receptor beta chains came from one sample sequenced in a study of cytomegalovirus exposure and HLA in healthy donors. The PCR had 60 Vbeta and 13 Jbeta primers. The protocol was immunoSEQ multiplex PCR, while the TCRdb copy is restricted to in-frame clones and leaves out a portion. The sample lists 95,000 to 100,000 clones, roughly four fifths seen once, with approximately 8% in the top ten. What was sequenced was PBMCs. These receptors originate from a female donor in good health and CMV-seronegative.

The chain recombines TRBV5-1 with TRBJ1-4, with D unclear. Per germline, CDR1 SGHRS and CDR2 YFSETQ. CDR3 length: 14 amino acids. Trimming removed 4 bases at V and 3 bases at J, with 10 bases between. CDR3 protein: CASSVQAPNEKLFF. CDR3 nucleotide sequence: TGCGCCAGCAGCGTTCAGGCACCTAATGAAAAACTGTTTTTT.

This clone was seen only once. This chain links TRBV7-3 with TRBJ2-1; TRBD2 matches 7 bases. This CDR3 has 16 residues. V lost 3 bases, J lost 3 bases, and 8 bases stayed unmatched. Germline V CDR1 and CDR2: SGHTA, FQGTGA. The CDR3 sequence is CASSFEGTTYYNEQFF. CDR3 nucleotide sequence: TGTGCCAGCAGCTTCGAGGGGACTACTTACTACAATGAGCAGTTCTTC.

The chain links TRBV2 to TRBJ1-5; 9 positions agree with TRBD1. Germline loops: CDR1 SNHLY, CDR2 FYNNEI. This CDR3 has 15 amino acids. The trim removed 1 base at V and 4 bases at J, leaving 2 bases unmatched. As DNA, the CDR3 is TGTGCCAGCAGTGAAGAGGGACAGGGTAATCAGCCCCAGCATTTT. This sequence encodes CASSEEGQGNQPQHF.

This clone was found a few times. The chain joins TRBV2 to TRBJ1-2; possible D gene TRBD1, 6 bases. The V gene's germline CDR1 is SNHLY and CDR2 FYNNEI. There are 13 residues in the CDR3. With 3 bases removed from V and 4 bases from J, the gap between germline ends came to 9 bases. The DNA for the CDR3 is TGTGCCAGCAGTGACCAGGGGATCTATGGCTACACCTTC. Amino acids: CASSDQGIYGYTF. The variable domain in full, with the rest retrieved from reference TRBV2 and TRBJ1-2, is EPEVTQTPSHQVTQMGQEVILRCVPISNHLYFYWYRQILGQKVEFLVSFYNNEISEKSEIFDDQFSVERPDGSNFTLKIRSTKLEDSAMYFCASSDQGIYGYTFGSGTRLTVV.

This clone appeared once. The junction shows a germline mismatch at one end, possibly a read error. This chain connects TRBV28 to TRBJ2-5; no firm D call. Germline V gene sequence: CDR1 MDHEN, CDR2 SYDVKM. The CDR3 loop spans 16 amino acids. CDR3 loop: CASSVLVIRRLENQYF. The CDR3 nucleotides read TGTGCCAGCAGCGTTTTAGTTATAAGGCGATTGGAGAACCAGTACTTC.

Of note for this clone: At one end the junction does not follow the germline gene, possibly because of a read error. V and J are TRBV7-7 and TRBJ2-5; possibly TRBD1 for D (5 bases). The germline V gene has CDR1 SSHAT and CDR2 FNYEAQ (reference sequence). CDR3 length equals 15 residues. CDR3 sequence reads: CASSLLTGDQETQYF. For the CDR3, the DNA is TGTGCTAGCAGCTTGTTAACAGGCGATCAAGAGACCCAGTACTTC.

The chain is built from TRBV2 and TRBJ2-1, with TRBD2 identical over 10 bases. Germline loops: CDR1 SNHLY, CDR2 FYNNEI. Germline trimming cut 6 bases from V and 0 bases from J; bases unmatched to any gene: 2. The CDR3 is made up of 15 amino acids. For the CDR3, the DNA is TGTGCCAGCAGCCCTAGCGGGAGCTCCTACAATGAGCAGTTCTTC. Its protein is CASSPSGSSYNEQFF.

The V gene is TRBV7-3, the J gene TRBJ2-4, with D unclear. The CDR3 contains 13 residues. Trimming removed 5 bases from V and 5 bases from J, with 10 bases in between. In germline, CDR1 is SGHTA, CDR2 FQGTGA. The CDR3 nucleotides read TGTGCCAGCAGCCCCCCTTTTGAAAACATTCAGTACTTC. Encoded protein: CASSPPFENIQYF.